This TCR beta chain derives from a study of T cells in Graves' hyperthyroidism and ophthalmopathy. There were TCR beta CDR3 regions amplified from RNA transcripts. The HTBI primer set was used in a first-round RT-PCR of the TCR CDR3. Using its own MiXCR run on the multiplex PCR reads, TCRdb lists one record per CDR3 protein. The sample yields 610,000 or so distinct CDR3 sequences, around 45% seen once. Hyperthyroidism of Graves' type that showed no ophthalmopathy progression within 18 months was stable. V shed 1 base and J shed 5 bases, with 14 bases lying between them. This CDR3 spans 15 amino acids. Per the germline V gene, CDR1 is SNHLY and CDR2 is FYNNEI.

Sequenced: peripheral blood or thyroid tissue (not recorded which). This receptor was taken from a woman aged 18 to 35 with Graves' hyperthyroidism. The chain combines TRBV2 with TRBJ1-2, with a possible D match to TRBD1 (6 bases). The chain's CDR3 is CASSEEGYRDYGYTF. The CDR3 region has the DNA TGTGCCAGCAGTGAAGAGGGGTACAGGGATTATGGCTACACCTTC. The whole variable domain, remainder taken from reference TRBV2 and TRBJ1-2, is EPEVTQTPSHQVTQMGQEVILRCVPISNHLYFYWYRQILGQKVEFLVSFYNNEISEKSEIFDDQFSVERPDGSNFTLKIRSTKLEDSAMYFCASSEEGYRDYGYTFGSGTRLTVV.